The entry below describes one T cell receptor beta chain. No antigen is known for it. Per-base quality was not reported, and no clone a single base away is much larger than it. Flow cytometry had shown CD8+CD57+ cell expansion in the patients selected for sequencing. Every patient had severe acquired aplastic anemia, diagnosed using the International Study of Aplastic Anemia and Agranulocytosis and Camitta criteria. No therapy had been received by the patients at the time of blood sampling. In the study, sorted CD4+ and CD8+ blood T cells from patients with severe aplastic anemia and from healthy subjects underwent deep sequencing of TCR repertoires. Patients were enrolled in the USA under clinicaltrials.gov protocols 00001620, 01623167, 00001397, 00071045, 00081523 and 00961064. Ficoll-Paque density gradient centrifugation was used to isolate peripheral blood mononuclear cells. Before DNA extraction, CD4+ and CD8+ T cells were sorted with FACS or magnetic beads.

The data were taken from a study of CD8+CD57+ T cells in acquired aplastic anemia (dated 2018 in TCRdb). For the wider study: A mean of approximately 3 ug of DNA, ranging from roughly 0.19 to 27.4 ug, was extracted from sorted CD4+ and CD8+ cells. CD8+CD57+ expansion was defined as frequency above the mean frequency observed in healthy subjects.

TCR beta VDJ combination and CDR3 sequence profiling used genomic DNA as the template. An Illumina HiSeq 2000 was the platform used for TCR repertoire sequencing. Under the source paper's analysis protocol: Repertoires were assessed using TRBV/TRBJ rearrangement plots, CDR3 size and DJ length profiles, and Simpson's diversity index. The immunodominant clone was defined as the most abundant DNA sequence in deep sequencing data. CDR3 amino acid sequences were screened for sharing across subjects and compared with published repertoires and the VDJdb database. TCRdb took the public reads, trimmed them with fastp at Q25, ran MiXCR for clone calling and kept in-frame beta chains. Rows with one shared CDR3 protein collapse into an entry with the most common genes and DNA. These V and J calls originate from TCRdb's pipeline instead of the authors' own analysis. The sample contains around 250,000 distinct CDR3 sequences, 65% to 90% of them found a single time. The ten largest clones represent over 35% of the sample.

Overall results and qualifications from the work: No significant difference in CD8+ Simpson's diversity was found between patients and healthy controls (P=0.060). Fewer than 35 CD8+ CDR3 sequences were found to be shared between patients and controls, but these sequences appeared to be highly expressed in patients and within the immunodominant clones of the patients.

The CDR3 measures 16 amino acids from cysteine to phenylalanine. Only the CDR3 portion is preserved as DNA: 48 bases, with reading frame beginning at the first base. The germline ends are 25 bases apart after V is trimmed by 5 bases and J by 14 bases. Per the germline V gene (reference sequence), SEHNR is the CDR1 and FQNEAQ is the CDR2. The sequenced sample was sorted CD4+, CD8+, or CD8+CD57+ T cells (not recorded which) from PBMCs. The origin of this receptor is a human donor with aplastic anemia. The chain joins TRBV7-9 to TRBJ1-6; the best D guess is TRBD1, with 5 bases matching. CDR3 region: CASSLGPSGYSSTLHF. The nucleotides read TGTGCCAGCAGCCTGGGGCCTAGCGGCTATAGCTCCACCCTCCACTTT.